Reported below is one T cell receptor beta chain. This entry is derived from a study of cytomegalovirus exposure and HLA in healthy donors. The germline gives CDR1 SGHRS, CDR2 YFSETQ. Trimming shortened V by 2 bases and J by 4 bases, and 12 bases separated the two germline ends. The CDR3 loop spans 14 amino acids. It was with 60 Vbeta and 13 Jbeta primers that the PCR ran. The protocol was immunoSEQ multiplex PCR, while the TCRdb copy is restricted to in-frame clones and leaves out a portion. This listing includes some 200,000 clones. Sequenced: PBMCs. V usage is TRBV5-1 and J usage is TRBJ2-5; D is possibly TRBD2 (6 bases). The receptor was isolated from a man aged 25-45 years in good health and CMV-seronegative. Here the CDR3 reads CASSFEGRGETQYF. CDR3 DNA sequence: TGCGCCAGCAGCTTCGAAGGGCGGGGAGAGACCCAGTACTTC.